The 19 T cell receptor beta chains in this list originate from one sample, sequenced in a study of cytomegalovirus exposure and HLA in healthy donors. The PCR made use of 60 Vbeta and 13 Jbeta primers. The method was immunoSEQ multiplex PCR; TCRdb's version includes in-frame clones alone and lacks a portion of them. Altogether 45,000 to 60,000 clones are present, 72% being singletons, with the ten largest covering over 8%. The sequenced material came from PBMCs. The receptors shown here come from a woman in her forties or fifties in good health and CMV-seronegative.

The chain recombines TRBV5-6 with TRBJ2-3; D is uncertain. CDR3 length: 15 residues. Germline V gives CDR1 SGHDT, CDR2 YYEEEE. V was pared by 0 bases and J by 4 bases, with 12 bases between. This chain's CDR3 is CASSLGFVPADTQYF. In DNA form, the CDR3 reads TGTGCCAGCAGCTTGGGATTCGTGCCGGCAGATACGCAGTATTTT.

The chain has TRBV2 and TRBJ1-1; D possibly corresponds to TRBD1 (5 bases). V gave up 8 bases and J gave up 4 bases, with 14 bases separating them. CDR3 size: 13 residues. CDR1 is SNHLY, CDR2 FYNNEI, per germline. This CDR3 reads CASATQGGTEAFF. CDR3 DNA sequence: TGTGCCAGCGCGACTCAGGGCGGCACTGAAGCTTTCTTT.

J is TRBJ2-7 and V is TRBV27; tentatively, D is TRBD1 (5 bases). The CDR3 is made up of 15 amino acids. The germline V gene encodes CDR1 MNHEY and CDR2 SMNVEV (reference sequence). The V and J ends lost 2 bases and 3 bases respectively, with 14 bases between them. The CDR3 region has the DNA TGTGCCAGCAGTTTAAACTTTGACAGCCTCTACGAGCAGTACTTC. Its protein product is CASSLNFDSLYEQYF.

In DNA, the CDR3 is TGCAGCGCGTCGGGACAAACCTACGAGCAGTACTTC. Translating it yields CSASGQTYEQYF. The J gene is TRBJ2-7, the V gene TRBV29-1, with D tentatively TRBD1 (6 bases). With 7 bases removed from V and 2 bases from J, the gap between germline ends came to 12 bases. Germline CDR1 and CDR2: SQVTM and ANQGSEA. CDR3 size: 12 residues.

The genes are TRBV19 and TRBJ2-5, with D possibly being TRBD1 (5 bases). Looked up from germline, CDR1 is LNHDA and CDR2 is SQIVND (reference sequence). The length of the CDR3 is 14 residues. V was cut by 1 base and J by 2 bases, with 8 bases left in between. CDR3 in amino acids: CASSIGAGQETQYF. The CDR3 DNA sequence: TGTGCCAGTAGTATAGGAGCAGGGCAAGAGACCCAGTACTTC.

This clone was seen just once. The chain is built from TRBV4-3 and TRBJ1-1; a weak D match, TRBD1 (5 bases). This CDR3 comprises 14 residues. The V end was cut by 3 bases, the J end by 6 bases, with 14 bases between. From germline, CDR1 is LGHNA and CDR2 YSLEER. DNA of the CDR3: TGCGCCAGCAGCCAGGAAAAGCGGGGACCTGAAGCTTTCTTT. Protein sequence: CASSQEKRGPEAFF.

V and J are TRBV29-1 and TRBJ2-5, with D possibly matching TRBD2 (5 bases). The CDR3 contains 13 residues. Trimming left V 3 bases short and J 4 bases short, with 12 bases between. Germline CDR1 SQVTM, CDR2 ANQGSEA. CDR3 DNA: TGCAGCGTTGATTGGCGGGCCCGAGAGACCCAGTACTTC. Translated, it gives CSVDWRARETQYF. Looking up the rest from reference TRBV29-1 and TRBJ2-5 gives the full variable domain: SAVISQKPSRDICQRGTSLTIQCQVDSQVTMMFWYRQQPGQSLTLIATANQGSEATYESGFVIDKFPISRPNLTFSTLTVSNMSPEDSSIYLCSVDWRARETQYFGPGTRLLVL.

This clone was detected a few times. This chain links TRBV18 with TRBJ1-5; tentative D call: TRBD1 (5 bases). From germline, CDR1 is KGHSH and CDR2 LQKENI. CDR3 length: 15 amino acids. V was trimmed by 1 base and J by 3 bases, leaving 10 bases between them. This CDR3 reads CASSPQAGPNQPQHF. The CDR3 coding sequence is TGTGCCAGCTCACCACAAGCAGGGCCCAATCAGCCCCAGCATTTT.

The chain couples TRBV29-1 to TRBJ1-2; 7 positions agree with TRBD1. J was trimmed by 8 bases and V by 2 bases; bases with no gene match: 5. The CDR3 runs to 12 residues. The germline V gene has CDR1 SQVTM and CDR2 ANQGSEA. The CDR3 protein is CSVEKQGYGYTF. As DNA, the CDR3 is TGCAGCGTTGAAAAACAGGGGTACGGCTACACCTTC.

V usage is TRBV6-5 and J usage is TRBJ1-1, with D perhaps matching TRBD1 (5 bases). Trimming removed 0 bases from V and 0 bases from J, with 5 bases in between. Germline CDR1 MNHEY, CDR2 SVGAGI. The CDR3 spans 14 residues. The CDR3 nucleotides read TGTGCCAGCAGTTACTCAGGGGTGAACACTGAAGCTTTCTTT. This gives the protein CASSYSGVNTEAFF.

This chain uses TRBV19 with TRBJ1-1; TRBD1 is a possible D gene (5 bases). The CDR3 totals 14 residues. Deletions cut 5 bases from V and 2 bases from J, with 12 bases between. The germline CDR1 and CDR2 sequences are LNHDA and SQIVND (reference sequence). This chain's CDR3 is CASSVSGGNTEAFF. CDR3 DNA: TGTGCCAGTAGTGTATCGGGGGGAAACACTGAAGCTTTCTTT.

The rearrangement links TRBV7-9 to TRBJ2-7, with 8 bases lining up with TRBD1. Trimming cost V 3 bases and J 7 bases; bases outside gene matches: 2. Germline loops: CDR1 SEHNR, CDR2 FQNEAQ (reference sequence). The length of the CDR3 is 12 residues. The CDR3 nucleotides are TGTGCCAGCAGCTTCGGACAGGGTGAGCAGTACTTC. It encodes CASSFGQGEQYF.

The chain uses TRBV29-1 and TRBJ2-5, with D tentatively TRBD1 (5 bases). This CDR3 has 11 residues. Per germline, CDR1 SQVTM and CDR2 ANQGSEA. V lost 7 bases and J 2 bases, leaving 8 bases between the germline ends. DNA of the CDR3: TGCAGCGCCTACAGGCAAGAGACCCAGTACTTC. Residues: CSAYRQETQYF. The full variable domain, its missing parts supplied by reference TRBV29-1 and TRBJ2-5, is SAVISQKPSRDICQRGTSLTIQCQVDSQVTMMFWYRQQPGQSLTLIATANQGSEATYESGFVIDKFPISRPNLTFSTLTVSNMSPEDSSIYLCSAYRQETQYFGPGTRLLVL.

This CDR3 is CAIRGDAGANVLTF. In DNA, the CDR3 is TGTGCCATCCGGGGGGATGCTGGGGCCAACGTCCTGACTTTC. The chain uses TRBV10-3 and TRBJ2-6, with 7 bases that match TRBD2. Trimming removed 8 bases from V and 2 bases from J; junction bases left unmatched: 3. Germline V gene sequence: CDR1 ENHRY, CDR2 SYGVKD. The CDR3 runs to 14 residues.

Of note for this clone: One end of the junction varies from germline; a read error may be responsible. The chain joins TRBV7-7 to TRBJ2-3; 11 positions agree with TRBD1. CDR3 size: 16 residues. CDR1 is SSHAT and CDR2 is FNYEAQ in the germline V gene (reference sequence). As DNA, the CDR3 is TGTGCTAGCAGCTTAGACGGGACAGGGGGAACAGATACGCAGTATTTT. Amino acid sequence: CASSLDGTGGTDTQYF.

The chain combines TRBV7-8 with TRBJ2-7; the D is unclear. The germline CDR1 and CDR2 sequences are SGHVS and FQNEAQ. The CDR3 sequence is 12 residues long. Trimming stripped 6 bases from V and 3 bases from J, with 9 bases between. CDR3 sequence reads: CASSYLGYEQYF. The CDR3 nucleotides are TGTGCCAGCAGTTATCTAGGCTACGAGCAGTACTTC.

The chain joins TRBV12-1 to TRBJ2-7; the table's D call of TRBD1 was not tested on the DNA. TRBV12-1 is a listed pseudogene. CDR3 length: 16 residues. CDR3 protein: CASSSLGDTLSYEQYF. The CDR3 region has the DNA TGTGCCAGCAGCTCCCTCGGGGACACCCTCTCCTACGAGCAGTACTTC.

The sample holds a few counts of this clone. The rearrangement links TRBV6-4 to TRBJ2-3, with 12 bases matching TRBD1. Germline V gives CDR1 MRHNA, CDR2 SNTAGT. With 4 bases clipped from V and 4 bases from J, the junction kept 3 bases outside the gene matches. This CDR3 contains 15 residues. CDR3 DNA: TGTGCCAGCAGTGCCGGGACAGGGGGCGCAGATACGCAGTATTTT. Its translation is CASSAGTGGADTQYF.

The V call is TRBV11-2, the J call TRBJ2-1; 8 bases are shared with TRBD2. The length of the CDR3 is 15 residues. Losses at the gene ends were 2 bases for V and 3 bases for J; bases not matched to a gene: 3. Germline V gene sequence: CDR1 SGHAT, CDR2 FQNNGV. CDR3 loop: CASSLIGGGYNEQFF. CDR3 bases: TGTGCCAGCAGCTTAATCGGGGGGGGCTACAATGAGCAGTTCTTC.